The subject of this entry is one TCR beta chain. What antigen it recognizes has not been identified. No per-base quality is available; no much larger clone lies one base away. These data belong to a study of identical twins' blood T cells (dated by TCRdb to 2013 to 2014). Study-wide context: Approximately 51 million Illumina reads were obtained across some twelve libraries, comprising six alpha-chain and six beta-chain libraries. To assess how genetics influences repertoire formation, the study used next-generation sequencing to compare the TCR alpha and beta chain repertoires of three pairs of monozygous twins.

The library was obtained by 5' RACE. Sequenced on an Illumina Genome Analyzer IIx. RNA-based TCR cDNA libraries were prepared by a previously described protocol with several modifications. Sample-specific barcodes were introduced on both ends of each TCR cDNA library during cDNA synthesis and amplification to prevent cross-contamination. Per the authors' processing: Between about 95,000 and nearly 550,000 clonotypes were identified per individual, and roughly 2 to 3.6 million CDR3-containing reads were obtained per library. After reads with improper barcode index combinations were thrown out, a cloneset for each library was built using the MiTCR software. During the assembly of CDR3 clonotypes by MiTCR, low-quality reads were filtered or rescued and PCR and sequencing errors were corrected. Artificial out-of-frame clonotypes were mapped to in-frame sequences, with one indel allowed in the CDR3, and then removed. Similarity in V and J gene usage between donors was calculated as the Jensen-Shannon divergence divided by the mean entropy. TCRdb handled the public reads itself, with Q25 trimming in fastp and clone calling in MiXCR, and kept productive beta chains. Each CDR3 protein appears once, grouped with its most common genes and DNA. None of the V and J calls come from the authors' own analysis; TCRdb made them. The sample table shows 350,000 to 450,000 distinct CDR3 sequences, and 28% are seen once. About 6% of the sample belongs to the ten largest clones.

V is clipped by 5 bases and J by 7 bases, and the sequence between their germline boundaries is 14 bases long. The CDR3 goes from the cysteine to the phenylalanine over 13 residues. Only the CDR3 region is kept as DNA, spanning 39 bases read in frame from base 1. The CDR1 and CDR2 encoded by the germline V gene (reference sequence) are DFQATT and SNEGSKA. The donors were six healthy women who made up three monozygous twin pairs. All three twin pairs had been reared together and were thought likely to have met the same infectious agents and vaccines. TCR cDNA libraries were prepared from RNA that was isolated from peripheral blood mononuclear cells. Overall study results and their limits: The number of CDR3 clonotypes shared between two donors was mainly determined by the product of the cloneset sizes of the two donors, and no clear deviation from this trend was shown by twins. Because the twins were reared together, environmental influences could not be ruled out as the explanation for twin similarity. V gene usage was reported to be markedly more similar within twin pairs than between unrelated donors, even among non-selected out-of-frame TCRbeta clonotypes. Among the most abundant TCRbeta clonotypes, more CDR3 sequences were shared by each donor with her twin than with unrelated donors. The proposed role of the TCRalpha J segment in MHC recognition during thymic selection was stated to require validation by independent studies.

This chain is built from TRBV20-1 and TRBJ1-4; the D gene cannot be named for sure. This sequence was found in a woman aged 18 to 55 in good health. The sample taken for sequencing was PBMCs. The CDR3 here reads CSAGRHGGEKLFF. The DNA reads TGCAGTGCTGGGAGGCACGGCGGTGAAAAACTGTTTTTT.